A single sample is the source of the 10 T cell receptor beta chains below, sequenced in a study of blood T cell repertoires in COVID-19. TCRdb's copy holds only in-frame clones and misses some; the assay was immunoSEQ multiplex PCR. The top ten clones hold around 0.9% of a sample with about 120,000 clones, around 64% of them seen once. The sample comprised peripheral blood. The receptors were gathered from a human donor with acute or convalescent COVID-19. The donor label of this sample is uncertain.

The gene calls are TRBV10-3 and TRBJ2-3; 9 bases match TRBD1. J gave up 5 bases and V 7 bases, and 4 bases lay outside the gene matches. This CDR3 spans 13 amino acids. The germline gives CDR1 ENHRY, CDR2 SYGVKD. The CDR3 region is CAINGQGIDTQYF. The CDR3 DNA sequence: TGTGCCATCAATGGACAGGGGATAGATACGCAGTATTTT.

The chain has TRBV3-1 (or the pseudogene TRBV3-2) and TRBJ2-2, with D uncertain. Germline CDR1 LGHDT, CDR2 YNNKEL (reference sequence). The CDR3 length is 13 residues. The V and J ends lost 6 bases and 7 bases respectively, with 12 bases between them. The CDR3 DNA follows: TGTGCCAGCAGAGCCGATACGGGCGGGGAGCTGTTTTTT. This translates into CASRADTGGELFF.

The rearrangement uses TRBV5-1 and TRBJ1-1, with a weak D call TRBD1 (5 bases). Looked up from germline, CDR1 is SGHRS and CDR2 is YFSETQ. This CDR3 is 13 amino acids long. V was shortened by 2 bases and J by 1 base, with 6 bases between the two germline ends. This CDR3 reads CASSFGQNTEAFF. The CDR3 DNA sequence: TGCGCCAGCAGCTTTGGACAGAACACTGAAGCTTTCTTT.

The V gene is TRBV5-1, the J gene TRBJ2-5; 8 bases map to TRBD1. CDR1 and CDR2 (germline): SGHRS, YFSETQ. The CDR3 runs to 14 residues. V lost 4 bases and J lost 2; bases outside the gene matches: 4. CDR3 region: CASSRDRSQETQYF. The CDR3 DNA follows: TGCGCCAGCAGCAGGGACAGGAGTCAAGAGACCCAGTACTTC.

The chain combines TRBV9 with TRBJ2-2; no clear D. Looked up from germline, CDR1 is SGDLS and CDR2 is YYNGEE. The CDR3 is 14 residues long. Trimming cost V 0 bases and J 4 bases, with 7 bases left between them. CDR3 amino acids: CASSVDPITGELFF. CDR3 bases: TGTGCCAGCAGCGTAGATCCTATCACCGGGGAGCTGTTTTTT.

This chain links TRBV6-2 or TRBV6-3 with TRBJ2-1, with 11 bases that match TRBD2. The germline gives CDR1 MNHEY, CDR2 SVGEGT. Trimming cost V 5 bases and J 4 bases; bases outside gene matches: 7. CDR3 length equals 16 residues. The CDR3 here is CASSLHSGGDYNEQFF. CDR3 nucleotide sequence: TGTGCCAGCAGTCTTCATAGCGGGGGGGATTACAATGAGCAGTTCTTC.

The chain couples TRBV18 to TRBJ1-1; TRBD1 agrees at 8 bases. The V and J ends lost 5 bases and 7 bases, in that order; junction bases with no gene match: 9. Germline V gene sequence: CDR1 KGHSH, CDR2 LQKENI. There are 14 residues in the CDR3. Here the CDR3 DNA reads TGTGCCAGCTCAGCAAGACAGGGGTCGGGTGAAGCTTTCTTT. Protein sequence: CASSARQGSGEAFF.

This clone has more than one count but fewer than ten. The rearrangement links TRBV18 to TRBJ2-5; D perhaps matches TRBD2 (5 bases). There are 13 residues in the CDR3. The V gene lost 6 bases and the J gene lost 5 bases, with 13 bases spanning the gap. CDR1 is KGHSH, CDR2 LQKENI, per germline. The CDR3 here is CASSGEFGETQYF. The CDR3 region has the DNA TGTGCCAGCTCCGGGGAATTCGGGGAGACCCAGTACTTC.

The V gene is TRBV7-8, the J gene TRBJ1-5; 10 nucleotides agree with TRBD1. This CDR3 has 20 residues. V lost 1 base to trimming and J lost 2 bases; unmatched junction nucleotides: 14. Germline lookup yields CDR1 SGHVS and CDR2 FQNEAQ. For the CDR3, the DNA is TGTGCCAGCAGCTTAGGAGCTCGGACAGGGGGGGAATCGGGCAATCAGCCCCAGCATTTT. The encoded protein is CASSLGARTGGESGNQPQHF.

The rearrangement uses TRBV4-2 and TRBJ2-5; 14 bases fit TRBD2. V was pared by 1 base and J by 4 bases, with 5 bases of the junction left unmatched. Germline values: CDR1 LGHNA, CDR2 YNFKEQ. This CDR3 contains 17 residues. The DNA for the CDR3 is TGTGCCAGCAGCCAAGGACTAGCGGGGGGGATAGGAGAGACCCAGTACTTC. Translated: CASSQGLAGGIGETQYF.